This T cell receptor beta chain comes out of a study of Graves' ophthalmopathy and Graves' hyperthyroidism. Amplification targeted the TCR beta CDR3 regions, with RNA transcripts as the source material. Second-round multiplex PCR followed a first-round RT-PCR using HTBI primers. MiXCR, run by TCRdb on the multiplex PCR reads, gives a single entry per CDR3 protein. The table includes about 400,000 distinct CDR3 sequences, 15% to 19% detected once. The length of the CDR3 is 16 residues. Germline-derived CDR1 and CDR2 are MGHRA and YSYEKL. The V gene lost 1 base and the J gene lost 8 bases, with 15 bases spanning the gap.

Sequencing was performed on peripheral blood. The receptor's source is a woman under 30 with stable Graves' hyperthyroidism. The genes are TRBV4-1 and TRBJ1-6, with D perhaps TRBD1 (5 bases). The CDR3 reads CASSQVPRQKYSPLHF. In DNA form, the CDR3 reads TGCGCCAGCAGCCAAGTTCCGAGACAGAAATATTCACCCCTCCACTTT.